Below, 19 T cell receptor beta chains from the same sample are listed, as sequenced in a study of shared clonotypes between healthy human individuals. Naive CD8 isolation took CD45RO-negative cells positively selected for CCR7 and excluded terminally differentiated effector memory CD45RA+ cells. The method was immunoSEQ multiplex PCR; TCRdb's version includes in-frame clones alone and lacks a portion of them. Here the sample spans 700,000 to 950,000 clones, 90% to 97% being singletons. Sequencing was carried out using naive CD8+ T cells sorted from blood. The receptors here all came from a man aged 25 to 40 in good health.

The V call is TRBV14, the J call TRBJ2-3; 7 bases match TRBD1. There are 17 residues in the CDR3. J lost 2 bases, V lost 3 bases, and 11 bases had no gene match. Germline CDR1 and CDR2: SGHDN and FVKESK. This CDR3 reads CASSHPPQGVVTDTQYF. In nucleotides, the CDR3 is TGTGCCAGCAGCCATCCGCCTCAGGGGGTCGTCACAGATACGCAGTATTTT. Using reference TRBV14 and TRBJ2-3 for the parts outside the CDR3, the full variable domain is EAGVTQFPSHSVIEKGQTVTLRCDPISGHDNLYWYRRVMGKEIKFLLHFVKESKQDESGMPNNRFLAERTGGTYSTLKVQPAELEDSGVYFCASSHPPQGVVTDTQYFGPGTRLTVL.

The chain combines TRBV6-6 with TRBJ2-3, with TRBD2 matching 8 bases. Germline lookup yields CDR1 MNHNY and CDR2 SVGAGI (reference sequence). Trimming removed 0 bases from V and 6 bases from J; junction bases left unmatched: 8. This CDR3 contains 16 residues. The CDR3 coding sequence is TGTGCCAGCAGTTACTCGTATCCGGGAGGGGGGGATACGCAGTATTTT. It specifies CASSYSYPGGGDTQYF.

This clone was recorded once. The rearrangement links TRBV2 to TRBJ1-5, with 7 bases fitting TRBD1. After removal of 6 bases from V and 2 bases from J, the junction contained 7 bases not matched to a gene. The CDR3 has 15 amino acids. In germline, CDR1 is SNHLY, CDR2 FYNNEI. CDR3 region: CASSPPQGGNQPQHF. The CDR3 DNA reads TGTGCCAGCAGCCCCCCGCAGGGGGGCAATCAGCCCCAGCATTTT.

The gene calls are TRBV29-1 and TRBJ2-1; TRBD2 is a possible D gene (7 bases). Germline V gene data show CDR1 as SQVTM and CDR2 as ANQGSEA. V lost 6 bases and J 3 bases, leaving 15 bases between the germline ends. The CDR3 is 14 residues long. As DNA, the CDR3 is TGCAGCGTGGGGGGGGCGATCAGCTACAATGAGCAGTTCTTC. It is translated as CSVGGAISYNEQFF.

The J gene is TRBJ1-2, the V gene TRBV7-9, with no clear D. The V end lost 1 base, the J end lost 4 bases, and 10 bases lay between the germline ends. The CDR3 covers 14 residues. The germline V gene encodes CDR1 SEHNR and CDR2 FQNEAQ (reference sequence). The CDR3 reads CASSLGGSVYGYTF. As DNA, the CDR3 is TGTGCCAGCAGCTTAGGTGGATCGGTCTATGGCTACACCTTC.

This chain links TRBV21-1 with TRBJ2-7. TRBV21-1 has pseudogene status. The CDR3 length is 15 residues. The CDR3 loop is CASSNFGLSSYEQYF. The CDR3 region has the DNA TGTGCCAGCAGCAACTTCGGATTGAGCTCCTACGAGCAGTACTTC.

The genes are TRBV5-4 and TRBJ2-1; D is perhaps TRBD1 (6 bases). The germline V and J ends were trimmed by 5 bases and 3 bases, with 9 bases remaining between them. The CDR3 loop spans 13 amino acids. Germline V gene sequence: CDR1 SGHNT, CDR2 YYREEE (reference sequence). In DNA form, the CDR3 reads TGTGCCAGCAGGGCGGACAGCTACAATGAGCAGTTCTTC. It translates to CASRADSYNEQFF.

The rearrangement links TRBV5-8 to TRBJ2-7; TRBD1 aligns across 8 bases. The V gene end was trimmed by 5 bases and the J gene end by 7 bases; junction bases not matched to a gene: 17. Germline V gives CDR1 SGHTS, CDR2 YDEGEE. This CDR3 comprises 16 residues. Here the CDR3 reads CASSKLFRDRLGEQYF. CDR3 in DNA: TGTGCCAGCAGTAAACTTTTCCGGGACAGGTTGGGGGAGCAGTACTTC.

The chain joins TRBV27 to TRBJ2-3, with D uncertain. V lost 6 bases and J 8 bases, leaving 15 bases between the germline ends. Germline-derived CDR1 and CDR2 are MNHEY and SMNVEV (reference sequence). This CDR3 spans 13 amino acids. CDR3 bases: TGTGCCAGCAGCCCCGGTGTAGGTGTTACGCAGTATTTT. Translated, it gives CASSPGVGVTQYF.

CDR3 amino acids: CASSLGTWEGGEAYNEQFF. In DNA form, the CDR3 reads TGTGCCAGCAGCTTAGGAACCTGGGAGGGGGGAGAGGCATACAATGAGCAGTTCTTC. V usage is TRBV7-8 and J usage is TRBJ2-1; D may be TRBD2 (7 bases). V dropped 1 base and J dropped 4 bases, with 23 bases sitting between them. Per germline, CDR1 SGHVS and CDR2 FQNEAQ. The CDR3 consists of 19 residues.

V and J are TRBV28 and TRBJ1-2, with TRBD1 identical over 7 bases. V was pared by 3 bases and J by 6 bases, with 7 bases of the junction left unmatched. The germline V gene has CDR1 MDHEN and CDR2 SYDVKM. The CDR3 length is 14 residues. CDR3 in DNA: TGTGCCAGCAGTTTTGGCAGGGGGGCGGATGGCTACACCTTC. Its translation is CASSFGRGADGYTF.

The chain uses TRBV4-1 and TRBJ1-2, with D hard to call. Germline values: CDR1 MGHRA, CDR2 YSYEKL. The CDR3 spans 15 residues. Trimming pared 1 base from V and 2 bases from J, leaving 11 bases between. The CDR3 DNA reads TGCGCCAGCAGCCAAGCGTCAGGAGCGAACTATGGCTACACCTTC. It yields the protein CASSQASGANYGYTF.

CDR3 sequence: CASGGHQGTGELFF. Here the CDR3 DNA reads TGTGCCAGCGGGGGACATCAGGGCACCGGGGAGCTGTTTTTT. V and J are TRBV6-5 and TRBJ2-2; a weak D match, TRBD1 (6 bases). The length of the CDR3 is 14 residues. Germline V gene sequence: CDR1 MNHEY, CDR2 SVGAGI. V lost 8 bases, J lost 4 bases, and 14 bases lay in between.

The chain couples TRBV29-1 to TRBJ2-7; 8 bases line up with TRBD1. The CDR3 extends over 13 amino acids. Per the germline V gene, CDR1 is SQVTM and CDR2 is ANQGSEA. The trim removed 4 bases at V and 6 bases at J, leaving 8 bases unmatched. The CDR3 DNA follows: TGCAGCGTTGTAGGACAGGGAGTATCCGAGCAGTACTTC. Encoded protein: CSVVGQGVSEQYF.

The V gene is TRBV5-6, the J gene TRBJ1-1; the D is unclear. The germline gives CDR1 SGHDT, CDR2 YYEEEE. The CDR3 runs to 12 residues. V was trimmed by 3 bases and J by 4 bases, leaving 7 bases between them. The CDR3 spells CASSYSSTEAFF. CDR3 sequence (DNA): TGTGCCAGCAGCTATTCCAGCACTGAAGCTTTCTTT. Drawing the rest from reference TRBV5-6 and TRBJ1-1, the complete variable domain is DAGVTQSPTHLIKTRGQQVTLRCSPKSGHDTVSWYQQALGQGPQFIFQYYEEEERQRGNFPDRFSGHQFPNYSSELNVNALLLGDSALYLCASSYSSTEAFFGQGTRLTVV.

The chain couples TRBV7-9 to TRBJ1-1; 7 nucleotides match TRBD1. The V and J ends lost 1 base and 4 bases, in that order; junction bases with no gene match: 12. The CDR3 totals 17 residues. The germline V gene has CDR1 SEHNR and CDR2 FQNEAQ (reference sequence). The CDR3 reads CASSLGGRGQGLTEAFF. CDR3 coding DNA: TGTGCCAGCAGCTTAGGAGGGAGGGGGCAGGGTCTCACTGAAGCTTTCTTT.

The chain recombines TRBV7-8 with TRBJ2-7; D unclear. Germline V lookup: CDR1 SGHVS, CDR2 FQNEAQ. The V and J ends lost 5 bases and 0 bases respectively, with 11 bases between them. The CDR3 has 14 residues. DNA of the CDR3: TGTGCCAGCAGCAATCTCCGGAGCTCCTACGAGCAGTACTTC. Translated, it gives CASSNLRSSYEQYF.

Regarding this clone: Other DNA sequences in this sample translate to the same CDR3. This chain joins TRBV19 and TRBJ2-1; D ambiguous. Trimming cost V 3 bases and J 0 bases, with 9 bases left between them. Per the germline V gene, CDR1 is LNHDA and CDR2 is SQIVND (reference sequence). CDR3 length: 15 residues. The CDR3 here is CASSISLSSYNEQFF. The CDR3 DNA is TGTGCCAGTAGTATTAGCCTGAGCTCCTACAATGAGCAGTTCTTC.

The chain is built from TRBV6-1 and TRBJ2-7; D is ambiguous. CDR1 is MNHNS, CDR2 SASEGT, per germline. The CDR3 has 13 residues. Deletions cut 11 bases from V and 2 bases from J, with 16 bases between. The CDR3 sequence is CAGKTASAYEQYF. The CDR3 DNA reads as TGTGCCGGCAAGACGGCGTCCGCCTACGAGCAGTACTTC.